The 8 T cell receptor beta chains below were found in one sample sequenced in a study of CXCR3-negative and CXCR3-positive naive CD8 T cells. The TRB cDNA libraries were prepared by 5' RACE with UMI labels. TCRdb reworked the 5' RACE reads into one entry per CDR3 protein, no DNA. The data include 100,000 to 150,000 distinct CDR3 sequences; the top ten clones carry 0.29%. Sequencing input: naive CXCR3- CD8+ T cells from blood. Subset indicated: CD45RO-CCR7+CD27+CD95- naive CD8+ T cells lacking CXCR3 (TNR3-). The receptors here all came from a human donor in good health. Some clones in this sample may be carry-over from other donors' samples.

The CDR3: CASSEEADTQYF. The V gene is TRBV2, the J gene TRBJ2-3. Germline V gene sequence: CDR1 SNHLY, CDR2 FYNNEI. This CDR3 spans 12 amino acids.

This rearrangement joins TRBV27 to TRBJ2-7; TCRdb proposes TRBD2, but this gene call is untestable without DNA. The CDR3 loop spans 14 amino acids. Germline V gene sequence: CDR1 MNHEY, CDR2 SMNVEV (reference sequence). The CDR3 sequence is CASQIGPNSYEQYF.

The chain uses TRBV2 and TRBJ2-5; there is no DNA to check the TCRdb D call of TRBD2. Germline CDR1 is SNHLY and CDR2 is FYNNEI. The CDR3 length is 14 residues. The chain's CDR3 is CASSELAGKETQYF.

V gene TRBV5-1 combines with J gene TRBJ2-7. Germline assignment: CDR1 SGHRS and CDR2 YFSETQ. This CDR3 has 14 residues. Here the CDR3 reads CASSLDRRPYEQYF. Using reference TRBV5-1 and TRBJ2-7 for the parts outside the CDR3, the full variable domain is KAGVTQTPRYLIKTRGQQVTLSCSPISGHRSVSWYQQTPGQGLQFLFEYFSETQRNKGNFPGRFSGRQFSNSRSEMNVSTLELGDSALYLCASSLDRRPYEQYFGPGTRLTVT.

The chain couples TRBV7-3 to TRBJ2-3. The CDR3 totals 15 residues. Germline CDR1 reads SGHTA; CDR2 reads FQGTGA. CDR3 region: CASSLSASSTDTQYF.

The gene calls are TRBV9 and TRBJ2-2; the TCRdb call, TRBD1, lacks DNA for checking. Germline V gene lookup returns CDR1 SGDLS and CDR2 YYNGEE. There are 14 residues in the CDR3. CDR3 region: CASSADTNAGELFF.

The rearrangement links TRBV12-3 or TRBV12-4 to TRBJ1-1; TCRdb returns TRBD1, unconfirmable since there is no DNA. This CDR3 spans 13 amino acids. The CDR3 loop reads CASSFQVPTEAFF.

This chain connects TRBV6-5 to TRBJ2-4; the D call of TRBD1 rests on TCRdb alone, since no DNA is present to check it. There are 15 residues in the CDR3. Germline V gene sequence: CDR1 MNHEY, CDR2 SVGAGI. The CDR3 region is CASSTGGASKNIQYF.